This TCR beta chain was observed in a study of memory CD4+ T cells and cytomegalovirus serostatus (dated by TCRdb to the late 2010s). With regard to the full study: The cohort comprised roughly 35 healthy Belgian adults, 9 CMV seropositive and some 24 CMV seronegative. To replicate a published TCR-based CMV serostatus classifier, the study sequenced CD4+ memory TCRbeta repertoires from a Belgian cohort whose cytomegalovirus serostatus was known. What the study reported, not specific to this receptor: For predicting CMV serostatus, the median bootstrapped AUC was approximately 0.96 using the original framework and roughly 0.91 using a US-trained random forest. The results were read as suggesting that the CMV-associated TCR signature is, for the most part, present in the CD4+ memory repertoire. Of over 150 previously reported CMV-associated TCRbeta sequences, 60 to 85 appeared in the CD4+ memory repertoires, each in one to five individuals. Unlike the original study, which covered naive and memory CD4+ and CD8+ populations, the Belgian study sequenced only CD4+CD45RO+ memory cells. A median bootstrapped AUC of about 0.95 with a 95% CI of 0.76-1.00 was achieved on the Belgian cohort by the original-framework classifier.

Single viable CD3+CD4+CD8-CD45RO+ cells were sorted as memory CD4+ T cells on a FACSAria II. CMV serostatus was determined with a Roche Elecsys assay detecting serum IgG against CMV pp150, pp28, p38 and p52. Once the samples were thawed, total CD4+ T cells were enriched through positive selection using CD4 magnetic microbeads. Samples originated from another study that specifically interrogated the CD4+ T cell memory repertoire. Peripheral blood mononuclear cells were isolated and cryopreserved according to standard operating procedures, and serum was kept at -80 degrees C. The staining relied on CD3-PerCP (BW264/56), CD4-APC (RPA-T4), CD45RO-PE (UCHT1) and CD8-Pacific Orange (3B5) antibodies, and Sytox blue was used to exclude non-viable cells. Deletion took 1 base off V and 0 bases off J, with a span of 8 bases between the germline ends. CDR1 and CDR2 are read off the germline V gene as SGHTA and FQGNSA. Spanning cysteine to phenylalanine, the CDR3 consists of 15 amino acids. The kept DNA is CDR3 alone, 45 bases in frame from the first base.

Genomic DNA was extracted from sorted cells with the Quick-DNA Microprep Kit. Amplification of TCRbeta DNA was done with the immunoSEQ hsTCRbeta kit, following the protocol from the manufacturer. TCRbeta libraries were sequenced on an Illumina MiSeq instrument. The paper's data handling went like this. Following removal of out-of-frame sequences, some 2 million distinct TCRbeta sequences were retained, with an average of about 70,000 per individual. Two values were used to score each individual: the count of 150 to 200 previously reported CMV-associated TCRbeta sequences and the total count of productive distinct TCRbeta sequences. A beta-binomial model was reimplemented in Python, and scikit-learn random forests with default parameters were trained on data from the US cohort. On the Belgian cohort, classifier performance was reported as the median AUC, along with percentile confidence intervals, across 10,000 bootstrap iterations. Drawn from immuneACCESS, this table holds only the in-frame rearrangements with V and J called that TCRdb kept. Clones are partly lost; checked studies trace under half to an unresolved V gene and leave the rest unexplained. V and J calls and clone size are those listed in that table; D and trimming were worked out from the DNA. This sample has about 52,000 clones in its table, and around four fifths of those were observed once. The top ten hold less than 2.5% of the sample.

With regard to this clone: The specificity of this receptor is unknown. Base-call qualities are not available, and no considerably larger clone is one nucleotide away.

This clonotype was obtained from an adult in good health and CMV-seropositive. The sequenced material came from memory CD4+ T cells from blood. Recombination linked TRBV7-2 to TRBJ2-3, with no D gene named confidently. CDR3 protein: CASSLEAISTDTQYF. In nucleotides, the sequence is TGTGCCAGCAGCTTAGAAGCTATAAGCACAGATACGCAGTATTTT.